Listed below are T cell receptor beta chains from one sample, sequenced in a study of cytotoxic CD8 clonotypes in ibrutinib-treated CLL. The protocol was immunoSEQ multiplex PCR, while the TCRdb copy is restricted to in-frame clones and leaves out a portion. The sample has some 170,000 clones, roughly 90% seen once. The sequenced sample was PBMCs, obtained at disease progression, from a patient treated with ibrutinib. These TCRs come from a human donor with chronic lymphocytic leukemia. Both conserved end residues are part of each CDR3. Each record gives: V gene, D gene, J gene, CDR3 protein. The D gene is left open where the match is weak.

TRBV6-5	-	TRBJ2-1	CASSYESGAYNEQFF
TRBV11-2	-	TRBJ2-7	CASQHGLLYEQYF
TRBV10-3	TRBD1	TRBJ2-7	CAISESPREGAEYEQYF
TRBV7-9	-	TRBJ1-3	CASSAPVSIHSGNTIYF
TRBV19	-	TRBJ1-1	CASSYDRDYTEAFF
TRBV5-1	TRBD2	TRBJ2-7	CASSYGRAYEQYF
TRBV7-6	TRBD2	TRBJ2-6	CARPGTTISGANVLTF
TRBV28	-	TRBJ1-4	CASTTDSTNEKLFF
TRBV13	TRBD1	TRBJ2-2	CASSRDRVYTGELFF
TRBV19	TRBD1	TRBJ1-5	CASSIPTGYSNQPQHF
TRBV19	-	TRBJ2-6	CASSARDQGTSGANVLTF
TRBV5-6	-	TRBJ2-1	CASSEEGLTSYNEQFF
TRBV7-2	-	TRBJ1-2	CASSSSNGVYRVGGYTF
TRBV6-5	-	TRBJ1-2	CASSYPGSLGGYTF
TRBV11-3	TRBD1	TRBJ2-1	CASSSGQGLNNEQFF
TRBV5-8	TRBD1	TRBJ1-4	CASSHGQGVEKLFF
TRBV30	TRBD1	TRBJ1-1	CAWSRDRGRREAFF
TRBV2	TRBD2	TRBJ2-1	CASTGLVGGGSYNEQFF